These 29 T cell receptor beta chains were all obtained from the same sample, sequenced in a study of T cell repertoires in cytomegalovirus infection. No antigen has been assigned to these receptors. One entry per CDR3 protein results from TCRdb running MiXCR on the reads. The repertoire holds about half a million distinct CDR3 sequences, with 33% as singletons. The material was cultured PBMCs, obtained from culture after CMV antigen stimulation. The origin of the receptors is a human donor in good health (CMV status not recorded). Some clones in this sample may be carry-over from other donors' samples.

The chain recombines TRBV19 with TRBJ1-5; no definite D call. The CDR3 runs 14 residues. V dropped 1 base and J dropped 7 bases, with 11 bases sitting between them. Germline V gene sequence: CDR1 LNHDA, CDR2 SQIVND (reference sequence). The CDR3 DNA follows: TGTGCCAGTAGTATAGCGACGGGGAGGCAGCCCCAGCATTTT. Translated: CASSIATGRQPQHF.

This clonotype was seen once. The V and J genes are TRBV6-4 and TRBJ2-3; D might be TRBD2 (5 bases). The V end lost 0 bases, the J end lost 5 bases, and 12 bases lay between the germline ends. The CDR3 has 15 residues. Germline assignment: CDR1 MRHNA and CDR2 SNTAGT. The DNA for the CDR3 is TGTGCCAGCAGTGACTCGAGTGGGAGTGGAGATACGCAGTATTTT. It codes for CASSDSSGSGDTQYF.

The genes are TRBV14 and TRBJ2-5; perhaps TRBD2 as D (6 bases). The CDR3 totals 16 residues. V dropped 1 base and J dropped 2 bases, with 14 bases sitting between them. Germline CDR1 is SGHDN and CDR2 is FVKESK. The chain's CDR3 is CASSQGLATLQETQYF. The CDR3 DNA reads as TGTGCCAGCAGCCAAGGGCTAGCGACCTTACAAGAGACCCAGTACTTC.

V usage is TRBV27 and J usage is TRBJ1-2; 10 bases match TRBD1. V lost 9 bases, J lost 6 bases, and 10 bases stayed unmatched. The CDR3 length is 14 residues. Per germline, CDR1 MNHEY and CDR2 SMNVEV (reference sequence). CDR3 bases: TGTGCCAGGGGGACAGGGGAGACTTTTGATGGCTACACCTTC. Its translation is CARGTGETFDGYTF.

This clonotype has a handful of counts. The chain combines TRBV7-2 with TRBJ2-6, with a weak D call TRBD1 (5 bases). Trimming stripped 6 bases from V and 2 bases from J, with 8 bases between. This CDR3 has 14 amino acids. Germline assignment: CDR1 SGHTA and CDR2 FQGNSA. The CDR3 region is CASRPRAGANVLTF. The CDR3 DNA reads TGTGCCAGCAGGCCCAGGGCTGGGGCCAACGTCCTGACTTTC.

In DNA, the CDR3 is TGTGCCAGCAGCGAAGAGACTAGCGGGGCAGCCAATGAGCAGTTCTTC. This gives the protein CASSEETSGAANEQFF. The chain joins TRBV5-6 to TRBJ2-1; 11 bases are shared with TRBD2. Germline CDR1 SGHDT, CDR2 YYEEEE. J gave up 6 bases and V 4 bases, and 9 bases lay outside the gene matches. The CDR3 extends over 16 amino acids.

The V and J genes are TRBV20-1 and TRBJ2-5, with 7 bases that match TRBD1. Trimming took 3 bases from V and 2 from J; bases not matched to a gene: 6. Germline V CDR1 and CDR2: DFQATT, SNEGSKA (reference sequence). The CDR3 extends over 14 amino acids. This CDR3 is CSARERDSQETQYF. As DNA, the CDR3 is TGCAGTGCTAGGGAGAGGGACAGTCAAGAGACCCAGTACTTC.

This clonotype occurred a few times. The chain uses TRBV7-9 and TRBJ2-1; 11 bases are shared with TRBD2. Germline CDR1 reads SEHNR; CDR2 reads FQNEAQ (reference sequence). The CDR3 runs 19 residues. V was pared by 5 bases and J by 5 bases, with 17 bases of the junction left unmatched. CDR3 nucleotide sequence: TGTGCCAGCAGCCCCCTAGGTAGTAGCGGGAGGGCCGTCGACAATGAGCAGTTCTTC. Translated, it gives CASSPLGSSGRAVDNEQFF.

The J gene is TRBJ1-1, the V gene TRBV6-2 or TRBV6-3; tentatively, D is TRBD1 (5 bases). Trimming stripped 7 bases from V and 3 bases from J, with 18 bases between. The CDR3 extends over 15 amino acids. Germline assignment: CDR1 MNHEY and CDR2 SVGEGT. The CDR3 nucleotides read TGTGCCAGCACTAACCCCAGGGACCGTGACACTGAAGCTTTCTTT. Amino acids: CASTNPRDRDTEAFF.

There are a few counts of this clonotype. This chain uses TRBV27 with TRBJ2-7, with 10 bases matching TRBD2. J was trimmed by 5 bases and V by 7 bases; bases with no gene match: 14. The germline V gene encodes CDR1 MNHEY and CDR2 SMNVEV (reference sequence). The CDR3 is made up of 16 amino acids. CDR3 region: CASTTLQREGPHEQYF. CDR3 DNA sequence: TGTGCCAGCACCACACTCCAGCGGGAGGGCCCCCACGAGCAGTACTTC.

CDR3 in amino acids: CASSYFAGTPVRDTQYF. CDR3 bases: TGTGCCAGCAGTTACTTCGCGGGTACACCTGTCAGAGATACGCAGTATTTT. The chain has TRBV6-6 and TRBJ2-3; D is perhaps TRBD2 (5 bases). The CDR3 covers 17 residues. The V and J ends lost 1 base and 5 bases respectively, with 19 bases between them. Germline V gene data show CDR1 as MNHNY and CDR2 as SVGAGI (reference sequence).

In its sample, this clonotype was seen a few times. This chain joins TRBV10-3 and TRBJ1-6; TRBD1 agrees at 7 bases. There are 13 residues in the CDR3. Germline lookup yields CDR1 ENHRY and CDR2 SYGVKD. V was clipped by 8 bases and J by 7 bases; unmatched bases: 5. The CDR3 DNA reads TGTGCCATCGCCGGGACAGCGAATTCACCCCTCCACTTT. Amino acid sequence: CAIAGTANSPLHF.

The CDR3 reads CASSAPRLAGGDEQFF. The CDR3 nucleotides are TGTGCCAGCAGCGCCCCTAGACTAGCGGGAGGCGATGAGCAGTTCTTC. The V and J genes are TRBV6-1 and TRBJ2-1; TRBD2 aligns across 13 bases. CDR3 size: 16 residues. With 6 bases clipped from V and 8 bases from J, the junction kept 10 bases outside the gene matches. CDR1 MNHNS and CDR2 SASEGT come from the germline V gene.

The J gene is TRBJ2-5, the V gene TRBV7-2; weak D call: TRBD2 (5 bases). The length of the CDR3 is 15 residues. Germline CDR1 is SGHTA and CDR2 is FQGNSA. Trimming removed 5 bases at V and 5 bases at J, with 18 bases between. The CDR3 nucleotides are TGTGCCAGCAGCCCAGAAGCGGTGTTCGGCGAGACCCAGTACTTC. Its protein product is CASSPEAVFGETQYF.

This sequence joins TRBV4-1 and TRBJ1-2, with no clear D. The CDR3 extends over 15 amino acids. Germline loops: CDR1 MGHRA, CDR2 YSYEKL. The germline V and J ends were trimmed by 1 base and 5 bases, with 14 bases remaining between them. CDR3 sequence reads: CASSQAFDPLYGYTF. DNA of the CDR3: TGCGCCAGCAGCCAAGCTTTCGATCCTCTATATGGCTACACCTTC.

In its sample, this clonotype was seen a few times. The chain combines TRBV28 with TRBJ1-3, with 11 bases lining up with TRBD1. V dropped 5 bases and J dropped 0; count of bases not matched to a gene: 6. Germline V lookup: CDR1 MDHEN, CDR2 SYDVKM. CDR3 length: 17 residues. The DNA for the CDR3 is TGTGCCAGCAGTCTCGGACAGGGGGCAGACTCTGGAAACACCATATATTTT. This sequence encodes CASSLGQGADSGNTIYF.

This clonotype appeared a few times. CDR3 sequence (DNA): TGTGCCAGCAGCCCCCCACTAGGGGAGCAGTTCTTC. This encodes CASSPPLGEQFF. The V gene is TRBV7-9, the J gene TRBJ2-1; D perhaps matches TRBD2 (5 bases). The germline CDR1 and CDR2 sequences are SEHNR and FQNEAQ (reference sequence). This CDR3 has 12 residues. V shed 5 bases and J shed 10 bases, with 12 bases lying between them.

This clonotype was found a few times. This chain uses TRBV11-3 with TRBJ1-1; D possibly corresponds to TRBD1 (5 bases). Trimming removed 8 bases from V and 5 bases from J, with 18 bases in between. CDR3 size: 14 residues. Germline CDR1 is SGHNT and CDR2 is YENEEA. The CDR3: CASRDRNFGTEAFF. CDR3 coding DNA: TGTGCCAGCCGGGACCGCAACTTTGGAACTGAAGCTTTCTTT.

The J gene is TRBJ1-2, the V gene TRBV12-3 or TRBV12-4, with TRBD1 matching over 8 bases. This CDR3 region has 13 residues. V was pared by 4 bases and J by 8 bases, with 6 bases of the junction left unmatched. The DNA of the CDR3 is TGTGCCAGCAGTTCGGGACAGGCGAGGGGCTACACCTTC. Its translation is CASSSGQARGYTF.

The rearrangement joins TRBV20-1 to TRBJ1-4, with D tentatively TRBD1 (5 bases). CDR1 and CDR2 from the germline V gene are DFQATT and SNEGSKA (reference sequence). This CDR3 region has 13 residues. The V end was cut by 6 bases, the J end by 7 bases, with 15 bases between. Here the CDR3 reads CSAYRTKGEKLFF. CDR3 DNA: TGCAGTGCCTATCGGACAAAGGGTGAAAAACTGTTTTTT.

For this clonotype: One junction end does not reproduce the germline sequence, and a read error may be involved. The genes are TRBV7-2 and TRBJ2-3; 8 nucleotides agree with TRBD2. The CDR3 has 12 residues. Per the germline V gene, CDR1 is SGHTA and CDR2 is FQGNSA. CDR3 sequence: CRLAGMVDTQYF. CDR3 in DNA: TGCCGATTAGCGGGGATGGTAGATACGCAGTATTTT.

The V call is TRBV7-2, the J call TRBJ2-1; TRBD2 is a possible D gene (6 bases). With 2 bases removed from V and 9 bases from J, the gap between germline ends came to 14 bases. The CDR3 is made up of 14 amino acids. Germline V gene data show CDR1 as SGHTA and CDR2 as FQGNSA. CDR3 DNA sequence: TGTGCCAGCAGCTTACCATCGGCGGGATTTGAGCAGTTCTTC. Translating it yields CASSLPSAGFEQFF.

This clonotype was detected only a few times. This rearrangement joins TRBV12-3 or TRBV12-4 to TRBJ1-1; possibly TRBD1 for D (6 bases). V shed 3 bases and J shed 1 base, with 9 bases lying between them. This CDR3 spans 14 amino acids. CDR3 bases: TGTGCCAGCAGTTTTGGGACACAGAACACTGAAGCTTTCTTT. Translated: CASSFGTQNTEAFF.

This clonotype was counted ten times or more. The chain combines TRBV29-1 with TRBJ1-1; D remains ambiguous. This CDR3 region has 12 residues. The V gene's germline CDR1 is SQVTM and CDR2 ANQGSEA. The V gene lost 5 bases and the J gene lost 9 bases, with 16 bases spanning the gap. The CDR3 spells CSVREPDGKAFF. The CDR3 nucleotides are TGCAGCGTTCGCGAACCGGACGGAAAAGCTTTCTTT.

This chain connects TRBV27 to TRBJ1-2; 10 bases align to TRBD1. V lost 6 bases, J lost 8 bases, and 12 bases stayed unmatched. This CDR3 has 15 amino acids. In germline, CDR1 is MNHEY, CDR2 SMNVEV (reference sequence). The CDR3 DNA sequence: TGTGCCAGCAGCCGTCCCGGGACAGGGGCGGGAGGCTACACCTTC. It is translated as CASSRPGTGAGGYTF.

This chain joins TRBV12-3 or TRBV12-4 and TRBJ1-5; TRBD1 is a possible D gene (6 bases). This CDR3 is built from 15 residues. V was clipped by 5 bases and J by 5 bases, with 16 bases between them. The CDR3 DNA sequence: TGTGCCAGCAGTCACAAGACAGGACGCGATCAGCCCCAGCATTTT. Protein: CASSHKTGRDQPQHF.

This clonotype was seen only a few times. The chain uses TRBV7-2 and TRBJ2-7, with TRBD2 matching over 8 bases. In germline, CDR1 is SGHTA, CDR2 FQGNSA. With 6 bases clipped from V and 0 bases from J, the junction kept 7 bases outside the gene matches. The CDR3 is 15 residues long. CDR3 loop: CASSSLAGLSYEQYF. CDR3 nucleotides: TGTGCCAGCAGTTCTCTAGCGGGCCTCTCCTACGAGCAGTACTTC.

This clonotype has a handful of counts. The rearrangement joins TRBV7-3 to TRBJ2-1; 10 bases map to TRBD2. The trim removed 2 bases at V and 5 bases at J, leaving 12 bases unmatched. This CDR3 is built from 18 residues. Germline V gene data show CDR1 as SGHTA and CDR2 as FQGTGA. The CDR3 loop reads CASSLGGLLAGLNNEQFF. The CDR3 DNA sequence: TGTGCCAGCAGCTTAGGGGGGTTACTAGCGGGGCTTAACAATGAGCAGTTCTTC. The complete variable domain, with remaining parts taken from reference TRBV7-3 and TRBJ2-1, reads GAGVSQTPSNKVTEKGKYVELRCDPISGHTALYWYRQSLGQGPEFLIYFQGTGAADDSGLPNDRFFAVRPEGSVSTLKIQRTERGDSAVYLCASSLGGLLAGLNNEQFFGPGTRLTVL.

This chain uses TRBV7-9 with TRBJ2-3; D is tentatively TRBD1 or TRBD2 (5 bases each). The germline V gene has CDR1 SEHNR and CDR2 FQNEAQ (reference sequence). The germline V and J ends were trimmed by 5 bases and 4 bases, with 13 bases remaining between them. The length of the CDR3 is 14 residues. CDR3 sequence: CASSRDSRADTQYF. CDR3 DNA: TGTGCCAGCAGCCGGGATTCCAGGGCAGATACGCAGTATTTT.